This T cell receptor beta chain was profiled in a study of shared clonotypes between healthy human individuals. Turning to this clone: Antigen: not known.

Study processing details: ImmunoSEQ supplied junction-only sequences lacking quality scores, so filtering was different. Only in-frame clones appear in the TCRdb table, and some are missing; sequencing was by immunoSEQ multiplex PCR. The V and J calls and clone size were taken over from that table, and D and trimming were inferred from the DNA. The sample lists approximately 2.3 million clones; more than 85% were seen once. Study-wide results and limits: Between four donors, naive CD4 clonotypes were shared at a level of approximately 5%. Compared with clonotypes that all four donors shared, non-shared clonotypes had lower generation probabilities.

Trimming removed 3 bases from V and 2 bases from J, with 15 bases in between. This CDR3 is built from 16 residues. Germline loops: CDR1 SGHVS, CDR2 FQNEAQ. The rearrangement links TRBV7-8 to TRBJ2-3; no reliable D call. This receptor was obtained from a man aged 18-30 years in good health. Some clones in this sample may be carry-over from other donors' samples. Sequencing used naive CD4+ T cells from PBMCs. Documented subset: CD45RA+ positively selected. CDR3 nucleotides: TGTGCCAGCAGCTTCCTGCCCCGCCGGACCACAGATACGCAGTATTTT. The encoded protein is CASSFLPRRTTDTQYF.